What follows are 14 T cell receptor beta chains derived from one specimen sequenced in a study of Ad26.COV2.S vaccination and SARS-CoV-2 variants. The assay was immunoSEQ multiplex PCR, and TCRdb's table has in-frame clones only and misses some. This table has around 350,000 clones, about 91% appearing once. Material: peripheral blood, obtained after recovery from COVID-19. These receptors all come from a human donor who had recovered from COVID-19.

The table lists this clone with a few counts. The genes are TRBV5-5 and TRBJ1-4, with 10 bases lining up with TRBD1. From germline, CDR1 is SGHKS and CDR2 YYEKEE (reference sequence). V was pared by 4 bases and J by 11 bases, with 11 bases of the junction left unmatched. CDR3 length: 15 amino acids. CDR3 sequence: CASSSPGQGMGKLFF. The CDR3 bases are TGTGCCAGCAGCAGCCCGGGACAGGGGATGGGGAAACTGTTTTTT.

V usage is TRBV13 and J usage is TRBJ2-5; D may be TRBD1 (5 bases). Deletions cut 6 bases from V and 5 bases from J, with 10 bases between. Germline V gene sequence: CDR1 PRHDT, CDR2 FYEKMQ (reference sequence). The CDR3 has 12 amino acids. In DNA form, the CDR3 reads TGTGCCAGCAGACCAGGGCGGGAGACCCAGTACTTC. Its protein is CASRPGRETQYF.

The chain links TRBV19 to TRBJ2-5; 8 bases line up with TRBD1. From germline, CDR1 is LNHDA and CDR2 SQIVND (reference sequence). V shed 3 bases and J 5 bases; nucleotides not matched to a gene: 8. There are 15 residues in the CDR3. This chain's CDR3 is CASSMGTGGGETQYF. The CDR3 DNA follows: TGTGCCAGTAGTATGGGGACAGGCGGCGGGGAGACCCAGTACTTC.

The rearrangement uses TRBV5-1 and TRBJ2-1; D perhaps matches TRBD1 (6 bases). The CDR3 runs 18 residues. Between the trimmed V and J ends, which lost 4 bases and 4 bases, there was a span of 24 bases. Germline CDR1 is SGHRS and CDR2 is YFSETQ. CDR3 nucleotide sequence: TGCGCCAGCAGCCCGATCGACAGGACCTCCGGATTATACAATGAGCAGTTCTTC. Encoded protein: CASSPIDRTSGLYNEQFF.

This rearrangement joins TRBV5-8 to TRBJ2-3; a possible D gene is TRBD1 (8 bases). Trimming pared 2 bases from V and 3 bases from J, leaving 19 bases between. The CDR3 runs to 17 residues. Germline V gene lookup returns CDR1 SGHTS and CDR2 YDEGEE. The CDR3, as DNA: TGTGCCAGCAGCTTATACAGGGGGGGTGAGAAGACAGATACGCAGTATTTT. Encoded protein: CASSLYRGGEKTDTQYF.

This rearrangement joins TRBV5-1 to TRBJ2-1, with D perhaps TRBD1 (5 bases). Germline assignment: CDR1 SGHRS and CDR2 YFSETQ. Between the trimmed V and J ends, which lost 0 bases and 9 bases, there was a span of 10 bases. This CDR3 is 13 amino acids long. The CDR3 DNA reads as TGCGCCAGCAGCTTGGTGGAAGGGGCTGAGCAGTTCTTC. This translates into CASSLVEGAEQFF. Based on the CDR3 plus reference TRBV5-1 and TRBJ2-1, the full variable domain is KAGVTQTPRYLIKTRGQQVTLSCSPISGHRSVSWYQQTPGQGLQFLFEYFSETQRNKGNFPGRFSGRQFSNSRSEMNVSTLELGDSALYLCASSLVEGAEQFFGPGTRLTVL.

CDR3 bases: TGTGCCAGCAGAGACAACCTAATGAACACTGAAGCTTTCTTT. Encoded protein: CASRDNLMNTEAFF. The chain employs TRBV6-5 and TRBJ1-1; D ambiguous. The V gene lost 6 bases and the J gene lost 0 bases, with 11 bases spanning the gap. This CDR3 is built from 14 residues. The germline V gene has CDR1 MNHEY and CDR2 SVGAGI.

The chain combines TRBV2 with TRBJ1-5; 10 nucleotides line up with TRBD1. There are 15 residues in the CDR3. V lost 8 bases, J lost 6 bases, and 10 bases stayed unmatched. Germline values: CDR1 SNHLY, CDR2 FYNNEI. Here the CDR3 reads CASGLTGGSGQPQHF. The CDR3 region has the DNA TGTGCCAGCGGTCTGACAGGGGGCTCGGGTCAGCCCCAGCATTTT. The entire variable domain, with the rest obtained from reference TRBV2 and TRBJ1-5, is as follows: EPEVTQTPSHQVTQMGQEVILRCVPISNHLYFYWYRQILGQKVEFLVSFYNNEISEKSEIFDDQFSVERPDGSNFTLKIRSTKLEDSAMYFCASGLTGGSGQPQHFGDGTRLSIL.

The V and J genes are TRBV7-2 and TRBJ1-6; D ambiguous. V was shortened by 4 bases and J by 7 bases, with 14 bases between the two germline ends. From germline, CDR1 is SGHTA and CDR2 FQGNSA. The CDR3 is made up of 15 amino acids. This CDR3 reads CASSSQAGYNSPLHF. The CDR3 DNA is TGTGCCAGCAGCTCCCAGGCAGGTTACAATTCACCCCTCCACTTT.

This chain links TRBV27 with TRBJ1-3, with D possibly TRBD1 on 6 matching bases. V was cut by 5 bases and J by 3 bases, with 11 bases left in between. CDR1 and CDR2 from the germline V gene are MNHEY and SMNVEV (reference sequence). CDR3 length equals 14 residues. The CDR3 here is CASSPTGLGNTIYF. In DNA, the CDR3 is TGTGCCAGCAGTCCAACAGGGCTTGGAAACACCATATATTTT.

V is TRBV6-9 and J is TRBJ2-2; D might be TRBD2 (6 bases). CDR3 length: 15 residues. The ends were cut back, 10 bases at V and 4 bases at J, with 19 bases in the middle. Looked up from germline, CDR1 is MNHGY and CDR2 is SVAAGI. CDR3 residues: CATPGGRVATGELFF. The CDR3 region has the DNA TGTGCCACCCCTGGGGGGAGAGTCGCCACCGGGGAGCTGTTTTTT.

CDR3 nucleotide sequence: TGTGCCAGCCTTTTAGGAGAGACCCAGTACTTC. It is translated as CASLLGETQYF. V is TRBV27 and J is TRBJ2-5; D is undetermined. V was pared by 8 bases and J by 4 bases, with 8 bases between. Looked up from germline, CDR1 is MNHEY and CDR2 is SMNVEV (reference sequence). The CDR3 covers 11 residues.

The chain is built from TRBV12-3 or TRBV12-4 and TRBJ2-7, with D unclear. V gave up 2 bases and J gave up 4 bases, with 6 bases separating them. The CDR3 totals 12 residues. The CDR3 sequence is CASSLLGYEQYF. In DNA form, the CDR3 reads TGTGCCAGCAGTTTACTGGGGTACGAGCAGTACTTC.

This clone is a singleton in its sample. This chain connects TRBV7-3 to TRBJ2-1, with unresolved D. Trimming removed 1 base from V and 5 bases from J, with 6 bases in between. Germline CDR1 and CDR2: SGHTA and FQGTGA. This CDR3 is built from 13 residues. The CDR3 loop is CASSLRRDNEQFF. CDR3 DNA sequence: TGTGCCAGCAGCTTAAGACGGGACAATGAGCAGTTCTTC.